This T cell receptor (beta chain) comes out of a study of CD8+ T cells in alopecia areata. The treatment was: oral pan-JAK inhibitor, 5-10 mg twice daily. The authors extracted RNA and reverse transcribed it into cDNA as the sequencing template. Assay: immunoSEQ multiplex PCR; the TCRdb copy retains only in-frame clones and omits some. The repertoire holds about 190,000 clones, more than 55% seen once, with over 0.55% in the top ten. V shed 2 bases and J shed 7 bases, with 14 bases lying between them. The CDR3 contains 14 residues. Germline V gene lookup returns CDR1 WSHSY and CDR2 SAAADI. There are a few counts of this clone.

The chain recombines TRBV10-2 with TRBJ1-2, with TRBD1 as a possible D gene (5 bases). The sample was CD4+ T cells sorted from blood, taken at week 4, from a patient treated with tofacitinib. This TCR was recovered from a human donor with alopecia areata. The CDR3 region is CASSEMGETGGYTF. The CDR3 coding sequence is TGCGCCAGCAGTGAGATGGGGGAAACTGGTGGCTACACCTTC.